This T cell receptor (beta chain) was sequenced for a study of blood T cell repertoires in COVID-19. The overall study: Acute and convalescent COVID-19 specimens originated in the United States, Italy and Spain. From T cells, B-cell-depleted T cells, or PBMCs came the material, which was cDNA or gDNA.

This clone has a handful of counts. This CDR3 has 15 amino acids. V lost 8 bases to trimming and J lost 3 bases; unmatched junction nucleotides: 9. Germline assignment: CDR1 MGHDK and CDR2 SYGVNS. Original processing notes: Estimation of nucleated cell counts was performed using reference gene primer amplification. TCRdb's copy holds only in-frame clones and misses some; the assay was immunoSEQ multiplex PCR. Clone size and the V and J calls come from that table; the DNA yielded D and trimming. This table has about 41,000 clones, around nine tenths appearing once. The source is a man aged 55 to 70 with acute or convalescent COVID-19. Sequenced: peripheral blood. This rearrangement joins TRBV25-1 to TRBJ2-2; 7 bases are a match to TRBD2. CDR3 sequence: CASQDWAGDTGELFF. The CDR3 nucleotides read TGTGCCAGCCAAGACTGGGCGGGGGACACCGGGGAGCTGTTTTTT.